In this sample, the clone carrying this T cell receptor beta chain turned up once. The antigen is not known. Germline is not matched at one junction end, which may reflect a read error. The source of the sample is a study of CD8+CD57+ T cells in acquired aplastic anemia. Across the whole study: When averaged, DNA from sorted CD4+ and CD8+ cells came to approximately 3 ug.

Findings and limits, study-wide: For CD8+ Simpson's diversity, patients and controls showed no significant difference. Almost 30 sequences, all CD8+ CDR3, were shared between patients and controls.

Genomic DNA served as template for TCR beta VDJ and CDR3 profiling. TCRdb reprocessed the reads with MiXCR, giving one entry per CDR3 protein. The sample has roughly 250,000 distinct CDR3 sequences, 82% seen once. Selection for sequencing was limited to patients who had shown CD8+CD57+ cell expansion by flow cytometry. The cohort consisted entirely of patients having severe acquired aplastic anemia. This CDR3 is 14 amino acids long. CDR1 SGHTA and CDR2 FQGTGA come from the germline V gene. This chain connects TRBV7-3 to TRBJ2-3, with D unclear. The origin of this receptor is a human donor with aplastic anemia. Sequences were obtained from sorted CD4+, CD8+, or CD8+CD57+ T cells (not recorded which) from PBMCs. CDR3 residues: CASSLGPISYQETF. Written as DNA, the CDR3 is TGTGCCAGCAGCTTAGGGCCAATCTCGTACCAAGAGACCTTT.